This TCR beta chain was identified in a study of blood T cells in healthy people across ages. This clonotype has a handful of counts. The length of the CDR3 is 15 residues. V lost 6 bases and J lost 2; bases outside the gene matches: 8. Germline V gene data show CDR1 as LNHNV and CDR2 as YYDKDF (reference sequence). Together with a sample-barcoded 5' primer, a J-beta primer mix was included in a second PCR lasting about 7 to 11 cycles. TCRdb re-analysed the 5' RACE reads in MiXCR, keeping a single row per CDR3 protein. The data hold roughly 800,000 distinct CDR3 sequences, with 25% observed a single time. These data were also reused for a study on T cells of mothers and their children.

Sequencing was carried out using blood. The chain couples TRBV15 to TRBJ2-5; 8 nucleotides align to TRBD1. This receptor was taken from a boy aged 5-17 years in good health. The CDR3: CATRKTGETQETQYF. The CDR3 DNA reads TGTGCCACCAGAAAGACAGGGGAAACTCAAGAGACCCAGTACTTC. Full variable domain (missing parts from reference TRBV15 and TRBJ2-5): DAMVIQNPRYQVTQFGKPVTLSCSQTLNHNVMYWYQQKSSQAPKLLFHYYDKDFNNEADTPDNFQSRRPNTSFCFLDIRSPGLGDTAMYLCATRKTGETQETQYFGPGTRLLVL.